This TCR beta chain was captured in a study of breast tumors, draining lymph nodes, adjacent tissues. General study results and limits: Tumor TCR diversity was below lymph nodes but above nontumor tissue.

This CDR3 contains 14 residues. The ends were cut back, 1 base at V and 5 bases at J, with 11 bases in the middle. CDR1 is SEHNR and CDR2 is FQNEAQ in the germline V gene (reference sequence). Concerning this clonotype itself: Its specificity is unknown.

In TCRdb, the multiplex PCR reads were re-called with MiXCR into one record per CDR3 protein. The table lists approximately 210,000 distinct CDR3 sequences, roughly a third of them singletons. Breast cancer patients provided tissue from their axillary draining lymph nodes. The genes are TRBV7-9 and TRBJ2-5; D possibly corresponds to TRBD2 (6 bases). Input material: axillary lymph node tissue. The receptor was isolated from a female donor with breast cancer. Some clones in this sample may be carry-over from other donors' samples. Written as DNA, the CDR3 is TGTGCCAGCAGCTTAGGCGAGGGGAGGGAGACCCAGTACTTC. Its translation is CASSLGEGRETQYF.